This T cell receptor beta chain was documented in a study of cytomegalovirus exposure and HLA in healthy donors (dated by TCRdb to the late 2010s). Turning to the overall study: An earlier analysis of several hundred of the donors reported more than 250 Gb of sequence data and around 120 million unique TCR beta sequences from about 200 million T cells. Around 320 gigabases of sequencing data and approximately 85 million unique TCR sequences were included in an early release covering several hundred HLA-typed donors. Of the approximately 400 genotyped donors, about 80% fell in the genetic ancestry cluster associated with self-reported Caucasian donors. The study aimed to test whether signatures of past pathogen exposure could be identified by cataloging public T cell receptors. The T cell repertoires of 666 subjects were profiled by immunosequencing and related to cytomegalovirus serostatus. In addition to the first cohort of around 670 subjects, a separate validation cohort of approximately 120 different subjects was used. The study combined high-throughput TCR immunosequencing, statistical association of individual TCRs with disease status, and machine learning to predict cytomegalovirus infection status. To study patterns of TCR occurrence, a later analysis re-analyzed previously published TCR beta repertoires from hundreds of donors and added high-resolution HLA genotyping. Rather than using new phenotypic data, the later analysis identified candidate immune exposures from TCR beta sequences and from how often those sequences occurred across donors. An earlier analysis of roughly 600 of the donors used high-throughput TCR beta sequencing to judge whether each TCR beta V gene segment behaved as functional or pseudogenic. Alongside the repertoire data, information on donor age, sex, ethnicity and CMV serostatus was compiled. Genome-wide SNP genotypes for about 55% of the roughly 670 donors were used in a later genetic analysis, which treated that subset as a discovery cohort. All discovery cohort repertoires had been generated using a single sequencing platform. HLA typing covered class I and class II loci at four-digit resolution. The number of donors typed differed by locus, with about 629-640 for A, B, C, DRB1 and DQB1, around 500 for DQA1, about 610 for DPA1, and some 440 for DPB1. Roughly 5 DR-DQ haplotypes were handled as single units for association and clustering because linkage in the cohort was strong. Among a few hundred genotyped donors of the cohort, an average of roughly 240,000 unique TCR beta nucleotide sequences were sequenced per donor, roughly 18% of them non-productive.

Inclusive of the bounding cysteine and phenylalanine, the CDR3 is 13 residues long. This entry keeps only the CDR3 DNA: 39 bases, framed from base 1. V is pared back by 7 bases and J by 4 bases, with 13 bases lying between the germline termini. The germline V gene supplies CDR1 SQVTM and CDR2 ANQGSEA. What the research found in general, with its limitations: For the cohort, immune exposure information was limited to CMV serostatus. Some IMGT-functional V segments, including TRBV6-2 and TRBV6-3, could not be told apart with the 87-base-pair reads, so those segments were excluded. In this cohort, only TCR beta chains were sequenced, and detectable features were limited by the absence of alpha or paired-chain data. A total of 150 or so TCR beta chains were listed by the study as associated with cytomegalovirus. Because HLA typing was unavailable for some donors at each locus, only the typed subset was used in association tests. The classifier was reported to diagnose cytomegalovirus status with high specificity and sensitivity in both the original and validation cohorts. In a later genetic analysis, fewer N-insertions in productive TCRs were reported among donors in an Asian-associated ancestry cluster than the approximately 670-donor mean. Roughly 17 rarely observed V segments, including chromosome 9 orphons, were excluded from the earlier analysis of just under 600 of the donors because counts were too low. Compared with equally common non-associated chains, HLA-associated TCR beta chains in a later analysis were more clonally expanded and had lower generation probabilities. A further reported finding was that TCR beta sequences accurately predicted the HLA-A and HLA-B alleles for most subjects in the first cohort. At a false discovery rate of 0.05, a later analysis linked under 20,000 TCR beta sequences to specific HLA alleles. Three of the identified cytomegalovirus-associated TCR beta chains were confirmed in vitro to be specific for cytomegalovirus antigens. Correlated functional status among segregating V segments might reflect linkage disequilibrium, but an unknown experimental factor could not be ruled out. Strong co-occurrence of HLA alleles, especially DR and DQ, made assigning TCR associations to individual alleles difficult. An association between a missense DCLRE1C variant and V-gene and J-gene trimming of TCR beta chains was found in a later genetic analysis and replicated in an independent cohort. The authors suggested that the approach could potentially be extended to other disease states and immunological phenotypes. Several of the top co-occurrence clusters appeared to be linked to parvovirus B19, influenza, CMV and Epstein-Barr virus, according to a later analysis. In a later analysis, the rate of TCR association differed among HLA loci, with DRB1 alleles having the most associated TCRs and HLA-C alleles having the fewest. Sequencing depth was assumed to be roughly uniform across donors in the presence/absence analyses, though that assumption may not hold. Across donors, most TCR sequences were observed very rarely, whereas some public TCRs were present in many individuals. A later analysis found that most CMV-associated TCR beta chains appeared HLA-restricted, with HLA associations seemingly driven largely by CMV exposure. An earlier analysis of around 540 of the donors showed that most TCR beta V segments appeared in productive rearrangements either about 90% or about 30% of the time, which broadly matched IMGT annotations. The sequencing pipeline was judged likely to have produced a cluster of highly shared sequence variants as a technical artifact.

Note on this clone: There is no known antigen for this receptor. Within one base of it there is no much larger clone, and no base qualities were kept.

The cohort comprised some 730 healthy bone marrow donors. At the time of sampling, every cohort member was nominally healthy, though immune exposures that went unrecorded were likely present. The donor was CMV seropositive and was included in the group of 290 or so seropositive cohort members. Each donor provided a peripheral blood sample, and peripheral blood mononuclear cells were used for TCR beta sequencing. Genomic DNA extraction from the blood cell samples was performed with the Qiagen DNeasy Blood Extraction Kit. Library preparation employed the immunoSEQ multiplex PCR assay. For the multiplex PCR, a mixture combining 60 forward primers for TCR Vbeta segments and 13 reverse primers for TCR Jbeta segments was used. The CDR3 region of rearranged TCR beta genes was amplified from genomic DNA with a multiplex PCR assay. Amplified TCR beta libraries were sequenced as 87-base-pair reads on the Illumina HiSeq System. The source study handled its data this way. In a later analysis, 80 million or so unique TCR beta chains were counted across the roughly 700 repertoires, and around 10 million of these chains were shared by at least two donors. A nearest-neighbor algorithm error-corrected the raw reads and collapsed the reads into unique sequences, merging closely related sequences to remove PCR and sequencing errors. Alignment of CDR3 sequences to IMGT reference sequences was used to assign V, D and J gene segments. For a sequence to be retained, at least a six-nucleotide match to both a V gene segment and a J gene segment was required. Rearrangements were classified as productive when the CDR3 lacked stop codons and remained in frame with V and J, and all other rearrangements were classified as non-productive. CDR3 was defined by IMGT convention, running from the second conserved V-encoded cysteine to the conserved J-encoded phenylalanine. The earlier analysis of about 570 of the donors excluded any sequence lacking an unambiguous match to a single V gene segment. In an earlier analysis of around 600 of the donors, V segments were called functional above 56.7% productive rearrangements and were called segregating when the between-donor standard deviation exceeded 5%. A statistical classification framework was developed to diagnose cytomegalovirus status using the catalog of TCR beta chain sequences. In a later analysis, TCR nucleotide sequences were compared against IMGT/GENE-DB human TR gene sequences so that V and J genes could be assigned. The TCRdist pipeline was used in a later analysis to assign CDR3 sequences and most-parsimonious VDJ recombination scenarios. In a later analysis, every TCR beta chain was defined by the combination of its CDR3 amino acid sequence and its V-gene family, and reads without a unique V-gene family were dropped. As a way to deal with suspected cross-contamination and a sequencing artifact, a later analysis dropped approximately 570 nucleotide sequences that were highly shared and had low generation probability. For each public chain, a later analysis derived a clonal expansion index from normalized ranks of inferred template counts within each repertoire. A later analysis computed generation probabilities with a VDJ recombination model fitted to out-of-frame rearrangements, and checked the results against IGoR. In a later analysis, TCR-TCR, TCR-HLA and TCR-CMV co-occurrence was scored with hypergeometric tests, and a repertoire-size bias correction was applied to TCR pairs. In a later analysis, false discovery rates were estimated by permuting HLA or CMV assignments 20 times. In a later analysis, co-occurring TCRs were grouped using DBSCAN, with TCRdist sequence similarity added in when clustering inside HLA-allele-positive subsets. Repertoires with fewer than 30,000 or more than 120,000 public chains were left out of co-occurrence clustering, as were about five repertoires with anomalous nucleotide sharing. This immuneACCESS table, as held by TCRdb, lists in-frame sequences with V and J called but not all clones. Of the missing ones, under half trace to an unresolved V gene in checked studies; the others have no known cause. From that table come the V and J calls and clone size; the DNA was used to work out D and trimming. For this sample the table gives roughly 100,000 clones, of which around 82% were detected only once. Around 5.2% of the sample goes to the ten largest clones.

The rearrangement combines TRBV29-1 with TRBJ2-2, and perhaps TRBD1 as D gene, on 6 matching bases. The sequence was collected from a man aged 35 to 55 in good health and CMV-seropositive. The sequencing sample was made of PBMCs. The DNA sequence reads TGCAGCGGAAGGACAGCGTCCACCGGGGAGCTGTTTTTT. It encodes CSGRTASTGELFF.